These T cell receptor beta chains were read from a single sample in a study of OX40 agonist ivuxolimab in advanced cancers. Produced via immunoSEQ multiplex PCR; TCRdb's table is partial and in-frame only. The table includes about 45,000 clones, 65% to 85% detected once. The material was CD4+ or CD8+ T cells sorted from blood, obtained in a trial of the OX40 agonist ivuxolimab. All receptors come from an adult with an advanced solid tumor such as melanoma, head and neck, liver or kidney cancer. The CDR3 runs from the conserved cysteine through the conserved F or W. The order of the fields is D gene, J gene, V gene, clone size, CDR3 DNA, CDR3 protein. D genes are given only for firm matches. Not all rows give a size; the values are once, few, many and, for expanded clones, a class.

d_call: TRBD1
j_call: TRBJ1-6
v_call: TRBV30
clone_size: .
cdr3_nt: TGTGCCTGGAGTGGCTTGACAGGGGGCGATTCACCCCTCCACTTT
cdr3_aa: CAWSGLTGGDSPLHF

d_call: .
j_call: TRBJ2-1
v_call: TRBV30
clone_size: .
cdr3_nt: TGTGCCTGGGGTTCCTCCTACAATGAGCAGTTCTTC
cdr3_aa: CAWGSSYNEQFF

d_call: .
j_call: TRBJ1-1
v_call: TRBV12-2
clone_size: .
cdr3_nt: .
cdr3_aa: CASRLVGQGTEAFF

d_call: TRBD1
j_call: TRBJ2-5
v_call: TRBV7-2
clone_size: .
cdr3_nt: TGTGCCAGCAGCCCCCGACAGGGAGAGACCCAGTACTTC
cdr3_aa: CASSPRQGETQYF

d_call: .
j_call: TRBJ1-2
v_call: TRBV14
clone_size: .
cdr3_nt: TGTGCCAGCAGCCAAGCGCAGGGGATCGGCTACACCTTC
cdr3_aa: CASSQAQGIGYTF

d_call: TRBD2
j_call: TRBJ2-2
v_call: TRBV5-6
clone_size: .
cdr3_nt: TGTGCCAGCAGCTTAAAGCGGGAGGGCTTTCCCGGGGAGCTGTTTTTT
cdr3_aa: CASSLKREGFPGELFF

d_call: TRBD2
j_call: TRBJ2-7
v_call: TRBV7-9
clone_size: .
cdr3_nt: TGTGCCAGCAGCTTACTAGCGGGAGTCGCTGGGTACGAGCAGTACTTC
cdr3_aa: CASSLLAGVAGYEQYF

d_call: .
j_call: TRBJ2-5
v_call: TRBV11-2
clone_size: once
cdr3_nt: TGTGCCAGCAGCTTAGTGGGGGGTGGACCCCAAGAGACCCAGTACTTC
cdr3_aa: CASSLVGGGPQETQYF

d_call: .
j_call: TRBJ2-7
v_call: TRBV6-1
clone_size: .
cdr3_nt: TGTGCCAGCAGTGAAGCCGCCGGAGGAGCCTACGAGCAGTACTTC
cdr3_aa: CASSEAAGGAYEQYF

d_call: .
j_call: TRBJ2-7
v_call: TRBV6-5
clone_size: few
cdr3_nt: TGTGCCAGCAGTTACTCGAGGTACGGGTCCTACGAGCAGTACTTC
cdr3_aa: CASSYSRYGSYEQYF

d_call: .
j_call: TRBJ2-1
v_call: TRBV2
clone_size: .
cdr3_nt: TGTGCCAGCAGGACGGGAGTTAACAATGAGCAGTTCTTC
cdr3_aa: CASRTGVNNEQFF

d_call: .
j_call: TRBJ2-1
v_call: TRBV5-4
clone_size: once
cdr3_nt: TGTGCCAGCAGCTTTCCGGGACGCCCGGAAGTCAATGAGCAGTTCTTC
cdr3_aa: CASSFPGRPEVNEQFF

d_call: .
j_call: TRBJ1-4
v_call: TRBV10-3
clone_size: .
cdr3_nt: TGTGCCATCAGCACAACGTTGGGGGATGAAAAACTGTTTTTT
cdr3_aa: CAISTTLGDEKLFF

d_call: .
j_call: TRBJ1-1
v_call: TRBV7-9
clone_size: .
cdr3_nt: TGTGCCAGCAGCTTTTTAGGGGTGAACACTGAAGCTTTCTTT
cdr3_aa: CASSFLGVNTEAFF

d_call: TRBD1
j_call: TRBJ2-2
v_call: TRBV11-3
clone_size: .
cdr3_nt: TGTGCCAGCAGCTACAGGGGGCAGAACACCGGGGAGCTGTTTTTT
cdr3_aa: CASSYRGQNTGELFF

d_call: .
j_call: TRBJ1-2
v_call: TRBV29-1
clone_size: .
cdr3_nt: TGCAGCGTGCGGGAGTCGGGCGTTAACTATGGCTACACCTTC
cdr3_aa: CSVRESGVNYGYTF

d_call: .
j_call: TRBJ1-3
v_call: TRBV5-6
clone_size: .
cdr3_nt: TGTGCCAGCAGCTTCTGGAGCTCTGGAAACACCATATATTTT
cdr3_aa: CASSFWSSGNTIYF

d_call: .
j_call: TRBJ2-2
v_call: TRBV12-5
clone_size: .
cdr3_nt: TGTGCTAGTGGTTTCGGGGGACGGGAGCTGTTTTTT
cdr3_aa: CASGFGGRELFF

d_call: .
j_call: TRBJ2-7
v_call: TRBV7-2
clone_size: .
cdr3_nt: TGTGCCAGCAGCAAACGGGAGTTCGAGCAGTACTTC
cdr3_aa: CASSKREFEQYF

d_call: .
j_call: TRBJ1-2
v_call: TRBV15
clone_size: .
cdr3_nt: TGTGCCACCAGCAGAGATCGTGAAAAAGGGGTCTATGGCTACACCTTC
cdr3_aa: CATSRDREKGVYGYTF

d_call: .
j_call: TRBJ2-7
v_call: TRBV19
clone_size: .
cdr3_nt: TGTGCCAGTAGGAAGCGGGCTAGCTCCTACGAGCAGTACTTC
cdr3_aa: CASRKRASSYEQYF

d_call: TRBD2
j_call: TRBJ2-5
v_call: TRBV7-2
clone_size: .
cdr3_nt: TGTGCCAGCGGCAGGCGGGGGGGAGAGACCCAGTACTTC
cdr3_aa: CASGRRGGETQYF

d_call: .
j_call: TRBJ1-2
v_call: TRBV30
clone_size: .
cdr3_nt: TGTGCCTGGAGAGTCGGTTATGGCTACACCTTC
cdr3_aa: CAWRVGYGYTF

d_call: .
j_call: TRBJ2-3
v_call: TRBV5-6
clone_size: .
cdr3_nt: TGTGCCAGCAGCCCTAGCACAGATACGCAGTATTTT
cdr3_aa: CASSPSTDTQYF

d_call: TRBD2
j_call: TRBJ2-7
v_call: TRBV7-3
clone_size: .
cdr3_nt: TGTGCCAGCAGCTTCCGACTAGCCCGCGAGCAGTACTTC
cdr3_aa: CASSFRLAREQYF

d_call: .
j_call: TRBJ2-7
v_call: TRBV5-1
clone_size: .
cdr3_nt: TGCGCCAGCAGCTTGGGGTTAGGCTATTCCTACGAGCAGTACTTC
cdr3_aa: CASSLGLGYSYEQYF

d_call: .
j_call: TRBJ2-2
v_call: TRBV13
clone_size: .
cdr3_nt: TGTGCCAGCAGCTTAGTCCCCGCGGGAAGAGTTGTCGGGGAGCTGTTTTTT
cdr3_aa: CASSLVPAGRVVGELFF

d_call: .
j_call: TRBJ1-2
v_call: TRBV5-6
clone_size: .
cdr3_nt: TGTGCCAGCAGCCCAAGCATGAACTATGGCTACACCTTC
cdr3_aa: CASSPSMNYGYTF

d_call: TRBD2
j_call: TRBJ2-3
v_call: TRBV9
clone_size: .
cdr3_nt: TGTGCCAGCAGCACCACAGCGGGAGGGACAGATACGCAGTATTTT
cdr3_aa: CASSTTAGGTDTQYF

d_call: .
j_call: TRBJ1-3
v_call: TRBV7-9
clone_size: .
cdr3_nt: TGTGCCAGCACCTCCTTTGGAAACACCATATATTTT
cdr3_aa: CASTSFGNTIYF

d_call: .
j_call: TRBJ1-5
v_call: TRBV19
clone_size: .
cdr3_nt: TGTGCCAGTAACGAGGGGTGGAATCAGCCCCAGCATTTT
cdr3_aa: CASNEGWNQPQHF

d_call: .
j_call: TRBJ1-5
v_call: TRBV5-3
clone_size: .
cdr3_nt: TGTGCCAGAAGCTTGTTCTGGCAGCACAATCAGCCCCAGCATTTT
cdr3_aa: CARSLFWQHNQPQHF

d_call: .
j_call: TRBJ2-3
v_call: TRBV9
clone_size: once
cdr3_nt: TGTGCCAGCAGCCACCGGGGACTTATCACAGATACGCAGTATTTT
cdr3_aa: CASSHRGLITDTQYF

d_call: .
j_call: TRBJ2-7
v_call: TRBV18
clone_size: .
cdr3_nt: TGTGCCAGCTCACCGGGAGGAGCTCTCGAGCAGTACTTC
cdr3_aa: CASSPGGALEQYF

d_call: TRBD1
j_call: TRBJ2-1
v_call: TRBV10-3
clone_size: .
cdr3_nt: TGTGCCATCAGTGAGTCGGGGGACAGATACAATGAGCAGTTCTTC
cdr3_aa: CAISESGDRYNEQFF

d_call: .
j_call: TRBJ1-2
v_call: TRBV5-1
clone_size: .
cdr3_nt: TGCGCCAGCAGCTTGGACGGGGCCCGGGCGGGCTACACCTTC
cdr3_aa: CASSLDGARAGYTF

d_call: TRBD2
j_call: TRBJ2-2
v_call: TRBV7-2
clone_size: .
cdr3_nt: TGTGCCAGCAGCCTACTAAGCGGGGGTAACACCGGGGAGCTGTTTTTT
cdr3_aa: CASSLLSGGNTGELFF